This T cell receptor (beta chain) derives from a study of T-cell reconstitution after alpha-beta-depleted transplantation in children. Unique molecular identifiers tagged the TCRbeta library. A single record per CDR3 protein comes from TCRdb applying MiXCR to the PCR reads. Of some 500,000 distinct CDR3 sequences listed, about 16% are singletons. Germline loops: CDR1 MGHRA, CDR2 YSYEKL. Trimming removed 1 base at V and 0 bases at J, with 9 bases between. The CDR3 loop spans 15 amino acids. Material: PBMCs from the stem cell graft donor, obtained from the stem cell graft. The V gene is TRBV4-1, the J gene TRBJ1-1; no clear D. The receptor's source is a human donor who donated a stem cell graft to a child with acute lymphoblastic leukemia. CDR3 sequence: CASSQGGGLNTEAFF. CDR3 sequence (DNA): TGCGCCAGCAGCCAAGGGGGAGGGCTGAACACTGAAGCTTTCTTT.